The 2 T cell receptor beta chains below come from one sample, sequenced in a study of blood T cell repertoires in COVID-19. This table comes from immunoSEQ multiplex PCR, and its TCRdb copy is limited to in-frame clones, with some not included. Counted here are 110,000 or so clones, 84% occurring once; the ten biggest clones make up about 7.3%. The specimen sequenced was peripheral blood. The receptor source for this set is a woman aged 35 to 49 with acute or convalescent COVID-19.

This clone was found once. The chain couples TRBV7-9 to TRBJ2-1; possibly TRBD2 for D (6 bases). Germline V gene lookup returns CDR1 SEHNR and CDR2 FQNEAQ (reference sequence). This CDR3 spans 13 amino acids. The V gene lost 3 bases and the J gene lost 4 bases, with 7 bases spanning the gap. The CDR3 sequence is CASSFGGYNEQFF. The DNA of the CDR3 is TGTGCCAGCAGCTTCGGGGGTTACAATGAGCAGTTCTTC. The complete variable domain, with remaining parts taken from reference TRBV7-9 and TRBJ2-1, reads DTGVSQNPRHKITKRGQNVTFRCDPISEHNRLYWYRQTLGQGPEFLTYFQNEAQLEKSRLLSDRFSAERPKGSFSTLEIQRTEQGDSAMYLCASSFGGYNEQFFGPGTRLTVL.

The genes are TRBV27 and TRBJ1-2; 7 bases agree with TRBD1. The CDR3 totals 14 residues. Germline V gives CDR1 MNHEY, CDR2 SMNVEV (reference sequence). Trimming cost V 6 bases and J 8 bases; bases outside gene matches: 12. CDR3 loop: CASSRTSGGYGYTF. The CDR3 region has the DNA TGTGCCAGCAGCCGTACGTCAGGGGGATACGGCTACACCTTC.